This T cell receptor beta chain was profiled in a study of T cell changes during pregnancy in multiple sclerosis. The method was immunoSEQ multiplex PCR; TCRdb's version includes in-frame clones alone and lacks a portion of them. The table has over 65,000 clones, 91% seen once; the top ten hold roughly 2.5%. This CDR3 has 15 amino acids. Germline-derived CDR1 and CDR2 are SGHRS and YFSETQ. V lost 1 base and J 0 bases, leaving 11 bases between the germline ends. The V call is TRBV5-1, the J call TRBJ2-7; no firm D call. This receptor was taken from a female donor with multiple sclerosis, enrolled in a pregnancy study. Here the sequenced sample was peripheral blood, taken in the first trimester of pregnancy. This CDR3 reads CASSLTDSDSYEQYF. CDR3 in DNA: TGCGCCAGCAGCTTGACCGACTCTGACTCCTACGAGCAGTACTTC.